A selection of T cell receptor beta chains follows, all from one sample in a study of T cells after yellow fever vaccination. Each CDR3 protein gets one entry after TCRdb re-called the 5' RACE reads with MiXCR. Altogether a few hundred thousand distinct CDR3 sequences are present, around 10% being singletons, with the ten largest covering around 20%. Here the sequenced sample was PBMCs, taken on the day of the first yellow fever vaccination. All receptors come from a young man who received the YFV17D yellow fever vaccine. CDR3s include the opening cysteine and the closing phenylalanine or tryptophan. The D gene is left open where the match is weak. Size is stated for part of the rows, as once, few or many counts, or as a class when the clone is expanded.

d_gene: .; j_gene: TRBJ2-1; len: 14; v_gene: TRBV2; abundance: .; CDR3aa: CASSPLGPNNEQFF; CDR3nt: TGTGCCAGCAGCCCCCTTGGACCGAACAATGAGCAGTTCTTC
d_gene: TRBD1; j_gene: TRBJ2-2; len: 14; v_gene: TRBV12-3/TRBV12-4; abundance: few; CDR3aa: CASRDDRGRRELFF; CDR3nt: TGTGCCAGCAGAGACGACAGGGGGCGGCGGGAGCTGTTTTTT
d_gene: .; j_gene: TRBJ1-1; len: 13; v_gene: TRBV6-2/TRBV6-3; abundance: few; CDR3aa: CASSWEGVTEAFF; CDR3nt: TGTGCCAGCAGTTGGGAGGGCGTCACTGAAGCTTTCTTT
d_gene: .; j_gene: TRBJ1-1; len: 13; v_gene: TRBV6-1; abundance: .; CDR3aa: CASRDARGTEAFF; CDR3nt: TGTGCCAGCAGAGACGCAAGGGGCACTGAAGCTTTCTTT
d_gene: TRBD1; j_gene: TRBJ2-3; len: 16; v_gene: TRBV7-2; abundance: few; CDR3aa: CASSRRSGQGHDTQYF; CDR3nt: TGTGCCAGCAGCCGCCGGTCAGGACAGGGTCACGATACGCAGTATTTT
d_gene: TRBD1; j_gene: TRBJ1-2; len: 13; v_gene: TRBV28; abundance: .; CDR3aa: CASEVAQGNGYTF; CDR3nt: TGTGCCAGCGAAGTCGCACAGGGGAATGGCTACACCTTC
d_gene: .; j_gene: TRBJ2-7; len: 13; v_gene: TRBV10-2; abundance: few; CDR3aa: CASSEVFSYEQYF; CDR3nt: TGCGCCAGCAGTGAGGTCTTCTCCTACGAGCAGTACTTC
d_gene: TRBD1; j_gene: TRBJ2-7; len: 14; v_gene: TRBV20-1; abundance: .; CDR3aa: CSARPGTGGREQYF; CDR3nt: TGCAGTGCGCGTCCCGGGACAGGGGGCCGAGAGCAGTACTTC
d_gene: .; j_gene: TRBJ2-3; len: 13; v_gene: TRBV19; abundance: few; CDR3aa: CATHWGDSDTQYF; CDR3nt: TGTGCCACCCACTGGGGGGACTCAGATACGCAGTATTTT
d_gene: .; j_gene: TRBJ2-5; len: 14; v_gene: TRBV25-1; abundance: few; CDR3aa: CASSDPRAQETQYF; CDR3nt: TGTGCCAGCAGTGATCCAAGGGCTCAAGAGACCCAGTACTTC
d_gene: .; j_gene: TRBJ2-1; len: 14; v_gene: TRBV6-1; abundance: many; CDR3aa: CASSRPGAYNEQFF; CDR3nt: TGTGCCAGCAGTCGCCCGGGGGCCTACAATGAGCAGTTCTTC
d_gene: TRBD1; j_gene: TRBJ1-6; len: 15; v_gene: TRBV27; abundance: .; CDR3aa: CASRGTGAYGSPLHF; CDR3nt: TGTGCCAGTAGAGGGACAGGGGCCTACGGTTCACCCCTCCACTTT
d_gene: TRBD2; j_gene: TRBJ2-7; len: 18; v_gene: TRBV9; abundance: few; CDR3aa: CASSPQGLAGGTTYEQYF; CDR3nt: TGTGCCAGCAGCCCCCAGGGACTAGCGGGGGGCACCACCTACGAGCAGTACTTC
d_gene: .; j_gene: TRBJ2-7; len: 11; v_gene: TRBV2; abundance: .; CDR3aa: CASSEILLFYF; CDR3nt: TGTGCCAGCAGTGAGATTTTACTTTTTTACTTC
d_gene: .; j_gene: TRBJ1-6; len: 13; v_gene: TRBV7-9; abundance: many; CDR3aa: CASSFSQDSPLHF; CDR3nt: TGTGCCAGCAGCTTTTCCCAGGATTCACCCCTCCACTTT
d_gene: .; j_gene: TRBJ2-5; len: 12; v_gene: TRBV20-1; abundance: .; CDR3aa: CSASSREETQYF; CDR3nt: TGCAGTGCTAGTTCCCGGGAAGAGACCCAGTACTTC
d_gene: .; j_gene: TRBJ1-5; len: 19; v_gene: TRBV20-1; abundance: .; CDR3aa: CSVATQNRDRGYSNQPQHF; CDR3nt: TGCAGTGTCGCAACCCAAAACAGGGATCGGGGATATAGCAATCAGCCCCAGCATTTT